This T cell receptor beta chain derives from a study of blood T cell repertoires in COVID-19. Study background: COVID-19 samples from acute and convalescent phases originated in the United States, Italy and Spain. Sources were T cells, B-cell-depleted T cells, or PBMCs; the material itself was cDNA or gDNA.

In the original processing: Estimates of nucleated cell counts were drawn from the amplification of reference gene primers. The assay was immunoSEQ multiplex PCR, and TCRdb's table has in-frame clones only and misses some. That table is the source of V, J and clone size, and D and trimming were worked out from the DNA. This table has about 360,000 clones, approximately 86% appearing once. The CDR3 runs 15 residues. Per the germline V gene, CDR1 is SGHKS and CDR2 is YYEKEE (reference sequence). V was pared by 2 bases and J by 6 bases, with 14 bases between. This clonotype was obtained from a human donor in a cohort sampled during active COVID-19. The chain joins TRBV5-5 to TRBJ2-2; D gene uncertain. Sequenced: peripheral blood. CDR3: CASSFGPVSPGELFF. The CDR3 region has the DNA TGTGCCAGCAGCTTTGGCCCCGTTTCACCCGGGGAGCTGTTTTTT.